The 25 T cell receptor beta chains given below trace back to one sample, sequenced in a study of graft-versus-host responses after intestinal transplantation. These TCRs' antigens remain unknown. Assay used: immunoSEQ multiplex PCR; TCRdb lists only in-frame clones, some missing. The table records about 88,000 clones, about 95% of them present only once. The source material was unstimulated CD4+ T cells sorted from spleen or lymph node cells, sampled before transplant. The receptors were gathered from a human donor who was the organ donor for an intestinal transplant.

This sequence joins TRBV6-1 and TRBJ2-7; D possibly corresponds to TRBD2 (5 bases). This CDR3 is 14 amino acids long. The V end lost 4 bases, the J end lost 0 bases, and 10 bases lay between the germline ends. From germline, CDR1 is MNHNS and CDR2 SASEGT. DNA of the CDR3: TGTGCCAGCAGTGTCAGAGGGAGCTCCTACGAGCAGTACTTC. This gives the protein CASSVRGSSYEQYF.

This clone was detected only once. The chain recombines TRBV28 with TRBJ1-6, with D possibly TRBD1 on 5 matching bases. The V gene lost 5 bases and the J gene lost 10 bases, with 12 bases spanning the gap. The CDR3 length is 13 residues. Germline V gene lookup returns CDR1 MDHEN and CDR2 SYDVKM. The CDR3 reads CASSSRVRSPLHF. As DNA, the CDR3 is TGTGCCAGCAGTAGCAGGGTCAGGTCACCCCTCCACTTT.

This chain joins TRBV7-2 and TRBJ2-1; D is perhaps TRBD2 (6 bases). This CDR3 comprises 15 residues. Germline CDR1 SGHTA, CDR2 FQGNSA. V gave up 3 bases and J gave up 5 bases, with 14 bases separating them. The CDR3 loop reads CASSFGFGGNNEQFF. CDR3 DNA: TGTGCCAGCAGCTTTGGGTTCGGAGGGAACAATGAGCAGTTCTTC.

The chain has TRBV28 and TRBJ1-5; D ambiguous. This CDR3 has 14 amino acids. Between the trimmed V and J ends, which lost 3 bases and 1 base, there was a span of 7 bases. Germline assignment: CDR1 MDHEN and CDR2 SYDVKM. CDR3 protein: CASSFIVSNQPQHF. DNA for the CDR3: TGTGCCAGCAGTTTCATTGTGAGCAATCAGCCCCAGCATTTT.

The chain recombines TRBV11-3 with TRBJ2-3, with 16 bases aligning to TRBD2. CDR3 size: 17 residues. The germline V gene encodes CDR1 SGHNT and CDR2 YENEEA. With V trimmed by 6 bases and J by 4 bases, 7 bases remained unmatched. CDR3 in DNA: TGTGCCAGCAGGAGTGGGACTAGCGGGGGGGCCTCAGATACGCAGTATTTT. It codes for CASRSGTSGGASDTQYF.

V gene TRBV28 combines with J gene TRBJ2-7, with D perhaps matching TRBD2 (7 bases). The CDR3 length is 15 residues. CDR1 is MDHEN, CDR2 SYDVKM, per germline. Trimming took off 6 bases at V and 2 bases at J, with 17 bases between the two ends. The CDR3 loop reads CASRGAGAQTYEQYF. The CDR3 DNA reads TGTGCCAGCAGGGGGGCGGGGGCGCAGACCTACGAGCAGTACTTC.

V and J are TRBV7-2 and TRBJ2-1; D unresolved. This CDR3 spans 13 amino acids. Germline CDR1 is SGHTA and CDR2 is FQGNSA. The V end was cut by 2 bases, the J end by 8 bases, with 10 bases between. Here the CDR3 reads CASSLWFRDEQFF. CDR3 coding DNA: TGTGCCAGCAGCTTATGGTTCCGGGATGAGCAGTTCTTC.

The genes are TRBV14 and TRBJ2-7; possibly TRBD1 or TRBD2 for D (5 bases each). CDR3 length equals 14 residues. The germline gives CDR1 SGHDN, CDR2 FVKESK. V was trimmed by 1 base and J by 2 bases, leaving 9 bases between them. CDR3 nucleotides: TGTGCCAGCAGCCAAGTGCCGGGACCCTACGAGCAGTACTTC. It yields the protein CASSQVPGPYEQYF.

The rearrangement links TRBV11-3 to TRBJ2-5, with D perhaps assigned TRBD1 or TRBD2 (5 bases each). This CDR3 spans 13 amino acids. V was shortened by 2 bases and J by 5 bases, with 9 bases between the two germline ends. Germline values: CDR1 SGHNT, CDR2 YENEEA. The CDR3 DNA is TGTGCCAGCAGCTTATCGGGGCTGGAGACCCAGTACTTC. As protein: CASSLSGLETQYF.

The chain uses TRBV5-4 and TRBJ2-2; TRBD1 agrees at 7 bases. V lost 2 bases and J lost 4; bases outside the gene matches: 11. CDR3 length: 17 residues. CDR1 is SGHNT and CDR2 is YYREEE in the germline V gene (reference sequence). The CDR3 nucleotides read TGTGCCAGCAGCTTAGACTCCGGGACAGTAACCACCGGGGAGCTGTTTTTT. Amino acid sequence: CASSLDSGTVTTGELFF.

This rearrangement joins TRBV11-1 to TRBJ1-2; D may be TRBD1 (5 bases). CDR1 is SGHAT and CDR2 is FQDESV in the germline V gene (reference sequence). The CDR3 extends over 13 amino acids. Trimming stripped 1 base from V and 4 bases from J, with 7 bases between. The CDR3 here is CASSLGGPYGYTF. The CDR3 DNA reads as TGTGCCAGCAGCTTAGGGGGACCCTATGGCTACACCTTC. Variable domain in full (rest from reference TRBV11-1 and TRBJ1-2): EAEVAQSPRYKITEKSQAVAFWCDPISGHATLYWYRQILGQGPELLVQFQDESVVDDSQLPKDRFSAERLKGVDSTLKIQPAELGDSAMYLCASSLGGPYGYTFGSGTRLTVV.

This clone was picked up one time. This rearrangement joins TRBV7-3 to TRBJ1-1, with TRBD1 matching over 8 bases. Germline V gene data show CDR1 as SGHTA and CDR2 as FQGTGA. Trimming cost V 3 bases and J 6 bases; bases outside gene matches: 9. This CDR3 comprises 15 residues. The CDR3 region has the DNA TGTGCCAGCAGCTTTGGTCAGGGGGCTGTCGCTGAAGCTTTCTTT. Its protein is CASSFGQGAVAEAFF.

The chain is built from TRBV10-1 and TRBJ2-3; 11 bases agree with TRBD1. CDR1 and CDR2 (germline): WNHNN, SYGVQD (reference sequence). The CDR3 has 16 amino acids. The J segment lost 5 bases and the V segment lost 1 base, leaving 5 bases of the junction unmatched. The CDR3 bases are TGCGCCAGCAGTGAGTTTGGGACAGGGGGACGAGATACGCAGTATTTT. This codes for CASSEFGTGGRDTQYF.

The chain links TRBV5-1 to TRBJ1-2; 7 bases are a match to TRBD1. J gave up 3 bases and V 5 bases, and 4 bases lay outside the gene matches. Per the germline V gene, CDR1 is SGHRS and CDR2 is YFSETQ. The CDR3 spans 13 residues. CDR3 residues: CASRTGQDYGYTF. In nucleotides, the CDR3 is TGCGCCAGCAGGACCGGACAGGACTATGGCTACACCTTC. Looking up the rest from reference TRBV5-1 and TRBJ1-2 gives the full variable domain: KAGVTQTPRYLIKTRGQQVTLSCSPISGHRSVSWYQQTPGQGLQFLFEYFSETQRNKGNFPGRFSGRQFSNSRSEMNVSTLELGDSALYLCASRTGQDYGYTFGSGTRLTVV.

The chain recombines TRBV19 with TRBJ2-7; the D gene could be TRBD1 or TRBD2 (7 bases each). Trimming took off 3 bases at V and 2 bases at J, with 11 bases between the two ends. CDR1 LNHDA and CDR2 SQIVND come from the germline V gene (reference sequence). The CDR3 has 14 amino acids. CDR3 sequence (DNA): TGTGCCAGTAGTATCCCAGGGGGGGCCTACGAGCAGTACTTC. It specifies CASSIPGGAYEQYF. The full variable domain, with the rest looked up from reference TRBV19 and TRBJ2-7, is DGGITQSPKYLFRKEGQNVTLSCEQNLNHDAMYWYRQDPGQGLRLIYYSQIVNDFQKGDIAEGYSVSREKKESFPLTVTSAQKNPTAFYLCASSIPGGAYEQYFGPGTRLTVT.

V gene TRBV28 combines with J gene TRBJ2-3, with 7 bases fitting TRBD1. The CDR3 spans 13 residues. Germline V gene sequence: CDR1 MDHEN, CDR2 SYDVKM. The CDR3 region has the DNA TGTGCTACCGGAGGACAGGCGCCAGATACGCAGTATTTT. This encodes CATGGQAPDTQYF.

J is TRBJ2-7 and V is TRBV5-1, with 8 bases fitting TRBD1. Germline CDR1 is SGHRS and CDR2 is YFSETQ. The CDR3 runs 14 residues. With V trimmed by 4 bases and J by 4 bases, 7 bases remained unmatched. DNA for the CDR3: TGCGCCAGCAGCGTCGACAGGGGCCAGTACGAGCAGTACTTC. Translating gives CASSVDRGQYEQYF.

Written as DNA, the CDR3 is TGTGCCAGCAGGGACACTAACACCGGGGAGCTGTTTTTT. Its translation: CASRDTNTGELFF. This sequence joins TRBV6-5 and TRBJ2-2; D might be TRBD1 (5 bases). The CDR3 is 13 residues long. The germline V gene has CDR1 MNHEY and CDR2 SVGAGI. Trimming removed 6 bases from V and 2 bases from J, with 7 bases in between.

The chain carries TRBV6-5 and TRBJ1-2, with D maybe TRBD1 (5 bases). The V end lost 0 bases, the J end lost 8 bases, and 16 bases lay between the germline ends. The CDR3 totals 15 residues. Germline assignment: CDR1 MNHEY and CDR2 SVGAGI. Written as DNA, the CDR3 is TGTGCCAGCAGTTACTCGGGATCAAGGGGATTGGGCTACACCTTC. Residues: CASSYSGSRGLGYTF.

The chain employs TRBV6-5 and TRBJ2-6; possible D gene TRBD1, 6 bases. The ends were cut back, 7 bases at V and 2 bases at J, with 12 bases in the middle. Per germline, CDR1 MNHEY and CDR2 SVGAGI. The CDR3 covers 15 residues. The DNA for the CDR3 is TGTGCCAGCATAGGCAGGGGCCCTGGGGCCAACGTCCTGACTTTC. Its translation: CASIGRGPGANVLTF.

V and J are TRBV7-2 and TRBJ2-5, with TRBD2 matching 9 bases. CDR1 and CDR2 (germline): SGHTA, FQGNSA. CDR3 length equals 17 residues. Trimming at V came to 2 bases and at J to 1 base, leaving 8 bases not matched to a gene. The CDR3 coding sequence is TGTGCCAGCAGCTTACTTCCGCCGACTAGCGGCCAAGAGACCCAGTACTTC. Translated: CASSLLPPTSGQETQYF.

The chain recombines TRBV30 with TRBJ1-3, with D possibly TRBD1 on 5 matching bases. Trimming left V 3 bases short and J 0 bases short, with 6 bases between. CDR3 size: 13 residues. In germline, CDR1 is GTSNPN, CDR2 SVGIG (reference sequence). CDR3 coding DNA: TGTGCCTGGAGGACAGACTCTGGAAACACCATATATTTT. Residues: CAWRTDSGNTIYF. The full variable domain, completed using reference TRBV30 and TRBJ1-3, is SQTIHQWPATLVQPVGSPLSLECTVEGTSNPNLYWYRQAAGRGLQLLFYSVGIGQISSEVPQNLSASRPQDRQFILSSKKLLLSDSGFYLCAWRTDSGNTIYFGEGSWLTVV.

V and J are TRBV11-2 and TRBJ2-3; 7 bases map to TRBD2. Germline-derived CDR1 and CDR2 are SGHAT and FQNNGV. This CDR3 has 15 residues. Germline trimming cut 6 bases from V and 2 bases from J; bases unmatched to any gene: 8. CDR3 bases: TGTGCCAGCAGTTTCAGCGGGGAGACCACAGATACGCAGTATTTT. It translates to CASSFSGETTDTQYF.

The chain recombines TRBV6-1 with TRBJ2-1, with TRBD2 matching 8 bases. CDR1 and CDR2 (germline): MNHNS, SASEGT. Trimming cost V 6 bases and J 5 bases; bases outside gene matches: 6. CDR3 length: 14 residues. This chain's CDR3 is CASRGLGKNNEQFF. DNA of the CDR3: TGTGCCAGCAGGGGACTAGGGAAAAACAATGAGCAGTTCTTC.

The rearrangement links TRBV6-1 to TRBJ2-7; no clear D. Germline V gives CDR1 MNHNS, CDR2 SASEGT. V was cut by 8 bases and J by 2 bases, with 10 bases left in between. The CDR3 runs to 12 residues. The CDR3 sequence is CASRKSTYEQYF. The CDR3 DNA reads as TGTGCCAGCCGCAAGTCAACCTACGAGCAGTACTTC.